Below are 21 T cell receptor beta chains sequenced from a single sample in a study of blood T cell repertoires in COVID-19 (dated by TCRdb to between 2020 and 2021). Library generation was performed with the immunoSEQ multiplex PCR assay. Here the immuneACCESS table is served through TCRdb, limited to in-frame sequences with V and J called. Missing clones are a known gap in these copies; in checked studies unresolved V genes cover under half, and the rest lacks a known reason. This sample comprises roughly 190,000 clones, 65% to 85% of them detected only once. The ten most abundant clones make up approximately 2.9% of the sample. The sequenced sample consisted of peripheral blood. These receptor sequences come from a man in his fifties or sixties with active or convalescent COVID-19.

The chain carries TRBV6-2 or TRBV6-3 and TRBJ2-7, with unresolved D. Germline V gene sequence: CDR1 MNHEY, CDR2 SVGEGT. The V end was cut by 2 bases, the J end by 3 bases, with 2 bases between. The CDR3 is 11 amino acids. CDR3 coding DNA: TGTGCCAGCAGTTACCTCTACGAGCAGTACTTC. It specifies CASSYLYEQYF.

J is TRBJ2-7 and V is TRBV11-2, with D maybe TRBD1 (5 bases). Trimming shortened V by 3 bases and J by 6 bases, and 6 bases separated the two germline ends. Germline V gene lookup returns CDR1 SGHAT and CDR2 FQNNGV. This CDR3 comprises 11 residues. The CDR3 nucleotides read TGTGCCAGCAGCTTCGACAGCGAGCAGTACTTC. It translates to CASSFDSEQYF.

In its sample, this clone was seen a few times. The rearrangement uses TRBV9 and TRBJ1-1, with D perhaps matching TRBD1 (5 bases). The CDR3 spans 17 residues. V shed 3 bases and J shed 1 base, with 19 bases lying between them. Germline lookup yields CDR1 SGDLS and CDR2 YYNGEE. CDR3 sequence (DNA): TGTGCCAGCAGCGCACAGAGGGGAGGCCTCAAGAACACTGAAGCTTTCTTT. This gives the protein CASSAQRGGLKNTEAFF.

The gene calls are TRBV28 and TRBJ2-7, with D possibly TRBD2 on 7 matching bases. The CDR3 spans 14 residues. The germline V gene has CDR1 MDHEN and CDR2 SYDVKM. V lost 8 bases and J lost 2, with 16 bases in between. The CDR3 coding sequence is TGTGCCAGCTCGGGGGGCCGAGCGACCTACGAGCAGTACTTC. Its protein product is CASSGGRATYEQYF.

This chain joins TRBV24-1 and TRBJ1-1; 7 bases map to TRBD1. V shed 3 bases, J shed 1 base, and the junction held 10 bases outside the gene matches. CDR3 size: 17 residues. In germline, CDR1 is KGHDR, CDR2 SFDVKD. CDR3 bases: TGTGCCACCAGTGATGGGCCCGTACAGGGGCCGAACACTGAAGCTTTCTTT. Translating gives CATSDGPVQGPNTEAFF.

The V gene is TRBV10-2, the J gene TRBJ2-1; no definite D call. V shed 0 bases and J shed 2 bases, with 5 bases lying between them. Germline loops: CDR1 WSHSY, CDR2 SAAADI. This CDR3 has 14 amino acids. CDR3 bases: TGCGCCAGCAGTGAGTCGGCGGCCTACAATGAGCAGTTCTTC. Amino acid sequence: CASSESAAYNEQFF.

Written as DNA, the CDR3 is TGCGCCAGCAGTGAGTCGTACACAGATACGCAGTATTTT. Protein: CASSESYTDTQYF. The V gene is TRBV10-1, the J gene TRBJ2-3, with D uncertain. The V end lost 0 bases, the J end lost 2 bases, and 3 bases lay between the germline ends. The CDR3 loop spans 13 amino acids. Germline V gene lookup returns CDR1 WNHNN and CDR2 SYGVQD (reference sequence).

The CDR3 region is CASSILAGGLTDTQYF. CDR3 DNA: TGTGCCAGTAGTATCCTAGCGGGAGGCCTCACAGATACGCAGTATTTT. This chain uses TRBV19 with TRBJ2-3; 11 nucleotides match TRBD2. Trimming cost V 3 bases and J 2 bases; bases outside gene matches: 4. The CDR3 is 16 amino acids. Per the germline V gene, CDR1 is LNHDA and CDR2 is SQIVND (reference sequence).

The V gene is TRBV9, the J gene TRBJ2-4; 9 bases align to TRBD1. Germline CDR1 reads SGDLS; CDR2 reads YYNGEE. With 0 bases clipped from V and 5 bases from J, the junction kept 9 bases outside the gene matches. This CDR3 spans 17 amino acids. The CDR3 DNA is TGTGCCAGCAGCGTAGAAACCCTGGGACAGGGAGAAAACATTCAGTACTTC. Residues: CASSVETLGQGENIQYF. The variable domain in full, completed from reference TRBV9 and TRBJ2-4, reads DSGVTQTPKHLITATGQRVTLRCSPRSGDLSVYWYQQSLDQGLQFLIQYYNGEERAKGNILERFSAQQFPDLHSELNLSSLELGDSALYFCASSVETLGQGENIQYFGAGTRLSVL.

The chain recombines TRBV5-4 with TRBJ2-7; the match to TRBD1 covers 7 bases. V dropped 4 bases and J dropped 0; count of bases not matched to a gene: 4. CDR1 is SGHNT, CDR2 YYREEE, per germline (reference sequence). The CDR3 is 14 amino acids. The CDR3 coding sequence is TGTGCCAGCAGCCCCTGGGACAGCTCCTACGAGCAGTACTTC. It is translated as CASSPWDSSYEQYF.

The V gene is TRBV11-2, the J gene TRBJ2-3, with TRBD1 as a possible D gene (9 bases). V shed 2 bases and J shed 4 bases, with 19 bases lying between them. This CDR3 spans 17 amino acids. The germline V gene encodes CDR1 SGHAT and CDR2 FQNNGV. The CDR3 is CASSLTGGTGTPDTQYF. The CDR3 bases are TGTGCCAGCAGCTTAACGGGGGGGACAGGGACCCCAGATACGCAGTATTTT.

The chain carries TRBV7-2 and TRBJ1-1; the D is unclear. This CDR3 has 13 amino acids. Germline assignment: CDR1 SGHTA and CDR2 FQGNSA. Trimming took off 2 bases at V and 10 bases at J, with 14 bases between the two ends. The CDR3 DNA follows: TGTGCCAGCAGCTTATGGGCCCAACCTGGAGCTTTCTTT. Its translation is CASSLWAQPGAFF.

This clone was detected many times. CDR3 residues: CASGKTGGLEKLFF. In nucleotides, the CDR3 is TGTGCCAGCGGAAAGACAGGGGGCCTTGAAAAACTGTTTTTT. The chain recombines TRBV6-6 with TRBJ1-4; 10 bases map to TRBD1. Germline-derived CDR1 and CDR2 are MNHNY and SVGAGI (reference sequence). The CDR3 covers 14 residues. Germline trimming cut 8 bases from V and 7 bases from J; bases unmatched to any gene: 7.

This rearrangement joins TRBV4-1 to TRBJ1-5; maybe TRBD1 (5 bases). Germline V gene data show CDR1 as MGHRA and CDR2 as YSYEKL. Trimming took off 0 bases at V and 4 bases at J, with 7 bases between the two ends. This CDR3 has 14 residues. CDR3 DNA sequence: TGCGCCAGCAGCCAAGACCAGGGAAATCAGCCCCAGCATTTT. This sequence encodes CASSQDQGNQPQHF.

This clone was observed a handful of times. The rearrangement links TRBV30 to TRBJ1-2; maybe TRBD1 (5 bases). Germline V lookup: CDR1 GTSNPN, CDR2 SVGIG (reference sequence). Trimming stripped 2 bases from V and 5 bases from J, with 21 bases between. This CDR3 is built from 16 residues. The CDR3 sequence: CAWSPKDTTNVYGYTF. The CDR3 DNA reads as TGTGCCTGGAGTCCGAAGGACACCACGAACGTGTATGGCTACACCTTC.

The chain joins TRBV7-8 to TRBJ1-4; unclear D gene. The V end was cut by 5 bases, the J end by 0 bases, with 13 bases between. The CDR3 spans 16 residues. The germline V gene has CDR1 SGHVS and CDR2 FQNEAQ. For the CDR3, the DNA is TGTGCCAGCAGCAGAGAACGTCGGGCAACTAATGAAAAACTGTTTTTT. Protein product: CASSRERRATNEKLFF. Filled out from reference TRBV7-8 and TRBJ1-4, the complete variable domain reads GAGVSQSPRYKVAKRGQDVALRCDPISGHVSLFWYQQALGQGPEFLTYFQNEAQLDKSGLPSDRFFAERPEGSVSTLKIQRTQQEDSAVYLCASSRERRATNEKLFFGSGTQLSVL.

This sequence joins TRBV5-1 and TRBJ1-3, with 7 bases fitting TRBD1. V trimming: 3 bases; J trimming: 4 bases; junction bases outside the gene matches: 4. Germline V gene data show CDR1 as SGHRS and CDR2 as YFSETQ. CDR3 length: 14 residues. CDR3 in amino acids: CASSSRTGGNTIYF. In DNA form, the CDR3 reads TGCGCCAGCAGCTCGAGGACAGGCGGAAACACCATATATTTT.

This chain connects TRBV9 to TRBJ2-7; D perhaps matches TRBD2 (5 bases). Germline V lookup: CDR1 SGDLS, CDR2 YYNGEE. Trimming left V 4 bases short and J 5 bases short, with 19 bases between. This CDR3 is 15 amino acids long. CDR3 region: CASSPREVVQDEQYF. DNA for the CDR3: TGTGCCAGCAGCCCCCGGGAAGTTGTTCAAGACGAGCAGTACTTC.

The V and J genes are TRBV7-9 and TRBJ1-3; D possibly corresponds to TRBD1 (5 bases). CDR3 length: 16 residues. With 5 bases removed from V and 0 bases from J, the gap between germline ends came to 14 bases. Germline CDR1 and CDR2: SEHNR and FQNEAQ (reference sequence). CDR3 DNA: TGTGCCAGCAGCCTTAGCCAGGGCCTCTCTGGAAACACCATATATTTT. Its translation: CASSLSQGLSGNTIYF. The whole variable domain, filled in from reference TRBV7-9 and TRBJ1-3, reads DTGVSQNPRHKITKRGQNVTFRCDPISEHNRLYWYRQTLGQGPEFLTYFQNEAQLEKSRLLSDRFSAERPKGSFSTLEIQRTEQGDSAMYLCASSLSQGLSGNTIYFGEGSWLTVV.

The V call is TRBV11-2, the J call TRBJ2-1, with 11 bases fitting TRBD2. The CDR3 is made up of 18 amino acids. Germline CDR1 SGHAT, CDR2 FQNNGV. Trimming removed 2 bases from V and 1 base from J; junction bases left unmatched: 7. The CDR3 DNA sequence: TGTGCCAGCAGCTTAAGTCTAGCGGGAGGAGGGTCCTACAATGAGCAGTTCTTC. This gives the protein CASSLSLAGGGSYNEQFF.

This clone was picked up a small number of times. In DNA, the CDR3 is TGTGCCAGCAGCCCAAACAGGGGTACCGGCTACACCTTC. Protein product: CASSPNRGTGYTF. The chain couples TRBV3-1 (or the pseudogene TRBV3-2) to TRBJ1-2; 7 positions match TRBD1. The CDR3 length is 13 residues. V lost 4 bases, J lost 8 bases, and 7 bases stayed unmatched. CDR1 is LGHDT, CDR2 YNNKEL, per germline (reference sequence).